A selection of T cell receptor beta chains follows, all from one sample in a study of shared clonotypes between healthy human individuals. Libraries were prepared by immunoSEQ multiplex PCR; TCRdb keeps only in-frame clonotypes and omits some of them. The sample consists of roughly 500,000 clones, roughly 80% of them appearing once. What was sequenced was PBMCs. All receptors come from a woman aged 40 to 50 in good health. Some clones in this sample may be carry-over from other donors' samples. Both conserved end residues are part of each CDR3. Fields, in order: V gene, J gene, D gene, clone size, CDR3 protein, CDR3 DNA. D genes are given only for firm matches. Where a row states a size, it is once, few, many or the class of an expanded clone; other rows omit it.

TRBV5-5	TRBJ1-5	-	-	CASSLESGEQPQHF	TGTGCCAGCAGCTTGGAATCGGGGGAGCAGCCCCAGCATTTT
TRBV18	TRBJ2-1	-	-	CASSPPVAINEQFF	TGTGCCAGCTCACCACCAGTCGCGATCAATGAGCAGTTCTTC
TRBV5-4	TRBJ2-5	-	-	CASSLGGGYQETQYF	TGTGCCAGCAGCTTGGGAGGGGGGTACCAAGAGACCCAGTACTTC
TRBV6-1	TRBJ2-1	-	-	CAVERFNAQFF	TGTGCCGTCGAGAGGTTCAATGCGCAGTTCTTC
TRBV28	TRBJ1-2	-	-	CASSRSGVANYGYTF	TGTGCCAGCAGTCGATCAGGCGTAGCTAACTATGGCTACACCTTC
TRBV5-1	TRBJ2-3	-	few	CASSLAGVSTDTQYF	TGCGCCAGCAGCTTGGCGGGAGTTTCCACAGATACGCAGTATTTT
TRBV10-2	TRBJ2-1	TRBD1	few	CASSETGGTYNEQFF	TGCGCCAGCAGCGAAACAGGGGGGACCTACAATGAGCAGTTCTTC
TRBV9	TRBJ2-4	-	-	CASSENRASGNIQYF	TGTGCCAGCAGCGAAAACAGGGCTTCGGGGAACATTCAGTACTTC
TRBV7-2	TRBJ2-7	TRBD2	-	CASSLEASGSFRYEQYF	TGTGCCAGCAGCTTAGAGGCTAGCGGGAGTTTTAGATACGAGCAGTACTTC
TRBV4-2	TRBJ1-4	TRBD1	many	CASSQGQGQGFEKLFF	TGTGCCAGCAGCCAGGGCCAGGGACAGGGGTTTGAAAAACTGTTTTTT
TRBV5-1	TRBJ2-1	-	few	CASSLDVVGGGSTEQFF	TGCGCCAGCAGCTTGGATGTGGTCGGGGGAGGTTCTACTGAGCAGTTCTTC
TRBV4-2	TRBJ2-1	-	-	CASSPERAAYNEQFF	TGTGCCAGCAGCCCGGAGCGGGCTGCCTACAATGAGCAGTTCTTC
TRBV4-2	TRBJ1-2	-	few	CASSHPGEHYGYTF	TGTGCCAGCAGCCACCCCGGCGAGCACTATGGCTACACCTTC
TRBV28	TRBJ2-1	-	-	CASVRGRFVEQFF	TGTGCCAGCGTAAGAGGCCGCTTCGTGGAGCAGTTCTTC
TRBV4-1	TRBJ2-1	TRBD2	-	CASSQRLAGSSYNEQFF	TGCGCCAGCAGCCAAAGGTTAGCGGGAAGCTCCTACAATGAGCAGTTCTTC
TRBV4-3	TRBJ2-3	TRBD2	-	CASSQDETSGYSSTDTQYF	TGCGCCAGCAGCCAAGATGAGACTAGCGGATACTCTAGCACAGATACGCAGTATTTT
TRBV5-1	TRBJ2-2	-	-	CASSRTVNTGELFF	TGCGCCAGCAGCCGGACAGTCAACACCGGGGAGCTGTTTTTT
TRBV7-3	TRBJ2-5	TRBD1	-	CASSLDRSETQYF	TGTGCCAGCAGCTTGGACAGGTCAGAGACCCAGTACTTC
TRBV28	TRBJ2-1	TRBD2	-	CASSLGTSGKDEQFF	TGTGCCAGCAGTTTAGGGACTAGCGGGAAGGATGAGCAGTTCTTC
TRBV4-3	TRBJ2-3	TRBD2	-	CASSQDLAGVTDTQYF	TGCGCCAGCAGCCAAGATCTAGCGGGAGTCACAGATACGCAGTATTTT
TRBV2	TRBJ2-3	-	few	CASSAERTDTQYF	TGTGCCAGCAGTGCGGAACGCACAGATACGCAGTATTTT
TRBV7-2	TRBJ2-2	-	-	CASSFNWGTGELFF	TGTGCCAGCAGCTTCAACTGGGGCACCGGGGAGCTGTTTTTT
TRBV11-3	TRBJ2-1	-	-	CASSPNQGGGYNEQFF	TGTGCCAGCAGCCCTAACCAGGGTGGGGGCTACAATGAGCAGTTCTTC